Below, one TCR beta chain is given with its context. Its antigen has not been determined. Base qualities are not recorded, but no much larger clone differs from it by a single base. The donors belonged to the validation cohort of 90 to 150 subjects, which was separate from the roughly 670-subject first cohort. Library preparation used the immunoSEQ multiplex PCR assay. Under the source paper's analysis protocol: A statistical classification framework was built for diagnosing cytomegalovirus status from the catalog of TCR beta chain sequences. In its TCRdb copy, this immuneACCESS table keeps in-frame sequences only and misses some clones. Where compared with another copy, unresolved V genes explain less than half of these, and the others have no known cause. V, J and clone size are those of that table, while D and trimming were read from the DNA. This sample lists roughly 60,000 clones; over 85% were detected once. In total, the top ten clones hold around 5.5% of the sample.

The CDR3 sequence holds 18 residues, the cysteine and phenylalanine included. Only the CDR3 region is kept as DNA, spanning 54 bases read in frame from base 1. Germline trimming amounts to 0 bases on V and 1 base on J, with 7 as the count of junction bases outside the gene matches. CDR1 and CDR2 are read off the germline V gene as SGDLS and YYNGEE. These data belong to a study of cytomegalovirus exposure and HLA in healthy donors (dated by TCRdb to the late 2010s). Notes on the research overall: A later analysis indicated that the 95 to 150 validation repertoires were generated on the platform also employed for the roughly 720 repertoires of the first cohort. The aim of the study was to test whether cataloging public T cell receptors could identify signatures of past pathogen exposure. A separate validation cohort of 100 to 150 different subjects was used in addition to the 666-subject first cohort. High-throughput TCR immunosequencing, statistical association of individual TCRs with disease status, and machine learning were combined to predict cytomegalovirus infection status. What the research found in general, with its limitations: The study listed 170 or so TCR beta chains as associated with cytomegalovirus. Subsequent analysis determined that TCRs grouped into clusters in the first cohort also showed a tendency toward co-occurrence across the 120 validation repertoires, and 85% to 95% of cluster scores exceeded 0. Cytomegalovirus status was reported to be diagnosed by the classifier with high specificity and sensitivity in both the original and validation cohorts. A few of the identified cytomegalovirus-associated TCR beta chains were confirmed in vitro to be specific for cytomegalovirus antigens. According to the authors, the approach could potentially be generalized to other disease states and immunological phenotypes. All 120 or so repertoires were used to score co-occurrence in the validation cohort in a later analysis, because that analysis had no HLA typing for the cohort. While some public TCRs were present in many individuals, most TCR sequences turned up only very rarely across donors.

Sample: PBMCs. The rearrangement joined TRBV9 to TRBJ2-6; 7 bases in the junction line up with TRBD2. This TCR was recovered from a woman under 30 in good health and CMV-seropositive. The CDR3 loop reads CASSVAIGGSSGANVLTF. In nucleotides, the sequence is TGTGCCAGCAGCGTAGCTATCGGGGGGTCTTCTGGGGCCAACGTCCTGACTTTC.